The next 12 T cell receptor beta chains were all read from a single sample in a study of blood T cell repertoires in COVID-19. Repertoires were generated with immunoSEQ multiplex PCR, while TCRdb's copy carries only in-frame clones and drops some. Found here are about 130,000 clones, 60% to 80% of them singletons; the top ten hold more than 5.5%. Sequenced sample: peripheral blood. Every receptor here comes from a man in his sixties with acute or convalescent COVID-19.

The chain couples TRBV2 to TRBJ1-2; a weak D match, TRBD1 (5 bases). Germline-derived CDR1 and CDR2 are SNHLY and FYNNEI. The germline V and J ends were trimmed by 3 bases and 0 bases, with 11 bases remaining between them. There are 15 residues in the CDR3. The DNA for the CDR3 is TGTGCCAGCAGTGAGGGGCAGTACGCTAACTATGGCTACACCTTC. It is translated as CASSEGQYANYGYTF.

V usage is TRBV30 and J usage is TRBJ1-2, with D tentatively TRBD1 (5 bases). The CDR3 is 15 amino acids. Trimming shortened V by 1 base and J by 4 bases, and 16 bases separated the two germline ends. Germline V lookup: CDR1 GTSNPN, CDR2 SVGIG (reference sequence). CDR3 nucleotides: TGTGCCTGGAGTGGAAATTCACAGGTCCCCTATGGCTACACCTTC. It specifies CAWSGNSQVPYGYTF.

V usage is TRBV18 and J usage is TRBJ1-2; 10 bases align to TRBD1. With V trimmed by 6 bases and J by 0 bases, 7 bases remained unmatched. This CDR3 is 16 amino acids long. CDR1 is KGHSH, CDR2 LQKENI, per germline. The CDR3 loop reads CASSRGQGSANYGYTF. The DNA of the CDR3 is TGTGCCAGCTCCCGGGGACAGGGGAGCGCTAACTATGGCTACACCTTC.

The gene calls are TRBV6-5 and TRBJ1-6; 9 bases line up with TRBD1. V trimming: 10 bases; J trimming: 12 bases; junction bases outside the gene matches: 4. Looked up from germline, CDR1 is MNHEY and CDR2 is SVGAGI. The CDR3 has 11 amino acids. The CDR3 sequence is CATTGGRPLHF. The CDR3 DNA follows: TGTGCCACCACAGGGGGCAGACCCCTCCACTTT.

The rearrangement joins TRBV29-1 to TRBJ1-2, with TRBD1 identical over 8 bases. The germline V gene has CDR1 SQVTM and CDR2 ANQGSEA. The CDR3 runs 13 residues. After removal of 5 bases from V and 1 base from J, the junction contained 3 bases not matched to a gene. This CDR3 is CSVLTGDNYGYTF. Written as DNA, the CDR3 is TGCAGCGTTCTGACAGGGGATAACTATGGCTACACCTTC.

The chain links TRBV30 to TRBJ1-2; D not resolved. This CDR3 contains 13 residues. The V gene's germline CDR1 is GTSNPN and CDR2 SVGIG (reference sequence). Trimming pared 5 bases from V and 7 bases from J, leaving 17 bases between. The CDR3 spells CAWASGGSRGYTF. DNA of the CDR3: TGTGCCTGGGCCTCAGGTGGGTCCCGTGGCTACACCTTC.

The genes are TRBV7-2 and TRBJ2-1, with D perhaps TRBD1 (6 bases). This CDR3 is built from 14 residues. V was cut by 0 bases and J by 8 bases, with 11 bases left in between. Germline loops: CDR1 SGHTA, CDR2 FQGNSA. The CDR3 is CASSLAGAFDEQFF. The CDR3 nucleotides are TGTGCCAGCAGCTTAGCGGGGGCCTTCGATGAGCAGTTCTTC.

The sample holds a few counts of this clone. Mismatch with germline at one junction end may stem from a read error. The chain couples TRBV29-1 to TRBJ1-2, with D possibly matching TRBD1 (5 bases). The germline gives CDR1 SQVTM, CDR2 ANQGSEA. The CDR3 runs to 14 residues. CDR3 in DNA: TGCAGCGGTGAACCGCTGGGGGGTAACTATGGCTACACCTTC. Translated: CSGEPLGGNYGYTF.

This chain uses TRBV19 with TRBJ1-2, with 11 bases fitting TRBD1. Germline loops: CDR1 LNHDA, CDR2 SQIVND (reference sequence). There are 17 residues in the CDR3. V shed 6 bases and J 5 bases; nucleotides not matched to a gene: 14. The CDR3 sequence: CASRVPQDRGRDYGYTF. The CDR3 DNA reads TGTGCCAGTAGAGTCCCACAGGACAGGGGGCGTGATTATGGCTACACCTTC.

This clone has a single count. Different DNA sequences within this sample yield the same CDR3. The rearrangement uses TRBV19 and TRBJ1-1; the D gene is possibly TRBD1 (6 bases). There are 14 residues in the CDR3. Germline V gene sequence: CDR1 LNHDA, CDR2 SQIVND (reference sequence). Trimming stripped 3 bases from V and 0 bases from J, with 8 bases between. The CDR3 region is CASSIQGMNTEAFF. CDR3 sequence (DNA): TGTGCCAGTAGTATTCAGGGGATGAACACTGAAGCTTTCTTT.

V and J are TRBV5-1 and TRBJ1-2, with D possibly being TRBD1 (6 bases). The V end was cut by 0 bases, the J end by 7 bases, with 13 bases between. The germline CDR1 and CDR2 sequences are SGHRS and YFSETQ. This CDR3 is built from 14 residues. This CDR3 reads CASSLGAGDAGYTF. In nucleotides, the CDR3 is TGCGCCAGCAGCTTGGGAGCAGGGGATGCTGGCTACACCTTC.

V gene TRBV6-6 combines with J gene TRBJ1-6, with 10 bases fitting TRBD1. Germline CDR1 and CDR2: MNHNY and SVGAGI (reference sequence). The ends lost 5 bases at V and 9 bases at J; junction bases unmatched: 10. CDR3 length equals 16 residues. CDR3 region: CASSVTGGAEGSPLHF. CDR3 in DNA: TGTGCCAGCAGTGTGACAGGGGGCGCAGAAGGTTCACCCCTCCACTTT.